Given below is one TCR beta chain in context. What it binds is unknown. This sample is part of a study of cytomegalovirus exposure and HLA in healthy donors. Turning to the study itself: Unique TCRs numbering roughly 85 million, obtained from HLA-typed donors, made up an early data release. Of 398 genotyped donors, more than 70% clustered with self-reported Caucasian donors. Overall study findings and caveats: In a later analysis, about 17,000 TCR beta sequences were associated with HLA alleles at 0.05 false discovery rate. TCR beta chain V- and J-gene trimming was linked, in a later analysis, to a missense variant in DCLRE1C.

Trimming cost V 5 bases and J 1 base; bases outside gene matches: 4. Germline lookup yields CDR1 ENHRY and CDR2 SYGVKD. The length of the CDR3 is 15 residues. It was with 60 Vbeta and 13 Jbeta primers that the PCR ran. Only in-frame clones appear in the TCRdb table, and some are missing; sequencing was by immunoSEQ multiplex PCR. The sample shows 150,000 or so clones, roughly 75% of them seen only once. The sample taken for sequencing was PBMCs. The TCR comes from a man aged 40-49 years in good health and CMV-seronegative. V and J are TRBV10-3 and TRBJ2-1, with TRBD1 identical over 8 bases. CDR3 nucleotide sequence: TGTGCCATCAGTAAACAGGGGGTTTCCTACAATGAGCAGTTCTTC. This sequence encodes CAISKQGVSYNEQFF.